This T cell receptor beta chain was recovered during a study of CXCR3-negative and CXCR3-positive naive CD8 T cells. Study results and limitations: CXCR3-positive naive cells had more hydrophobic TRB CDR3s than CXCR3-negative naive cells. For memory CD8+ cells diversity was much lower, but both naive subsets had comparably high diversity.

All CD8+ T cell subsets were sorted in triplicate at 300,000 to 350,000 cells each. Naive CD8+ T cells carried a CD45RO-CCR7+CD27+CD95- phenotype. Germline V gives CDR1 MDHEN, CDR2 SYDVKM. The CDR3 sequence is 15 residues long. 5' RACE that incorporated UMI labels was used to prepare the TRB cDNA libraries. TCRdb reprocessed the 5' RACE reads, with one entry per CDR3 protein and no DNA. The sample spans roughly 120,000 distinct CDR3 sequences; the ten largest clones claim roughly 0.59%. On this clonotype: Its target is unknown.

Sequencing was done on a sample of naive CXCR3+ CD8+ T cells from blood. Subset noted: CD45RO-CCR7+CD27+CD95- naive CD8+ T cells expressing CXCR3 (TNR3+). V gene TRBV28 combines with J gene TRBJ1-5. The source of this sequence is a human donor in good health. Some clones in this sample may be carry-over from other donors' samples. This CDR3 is CASSLRAVSNQPQHF.